The text below deals with one T cell receptor (beta chain). Random hexamers were used to reverse transcribe the RNA input (about 0.45 to 1 ug). TCRdb re-analysed the immunoSEQ multiplex PCR reads in MiXCR, keeping a single row per CDR3 protein. The sample lists just under 95,000 distinct CDR3 sequences, roughly 94% occurring once. These data originate in a study of CD8 T cells in Susac syndrome. The sequenced sample was CD4+ T cells from PBMCs. The sequence derives from a human donor with Susac syndrome.

CDR3 DNA sequence: TGTGCCAGCAGCTTGCCAGCGGTTCGGTACGAGCAGTACTTC. This translates into CASSLPAVRYEQYF. J is TRBJ2-7 and V is TRBV5-6; D perhaps matches TRBD2 (5 bases). This CDR3 has 14 amino acids. V lost 1 base and J 4 bases, leaving 12 bases between the germline ends. Germline V lookup: CDR1 SGHDT, CDR2 YYEEEE.